One and the same sample provided the 10 T cell receptor beta chains below, sequenced in a study of beta chain features in type 1 diabetes. Every bit of the isolated RNA underwent reverse transcription, so sequencing read expressed TCRB transcripts. Some clones are missing from TCRdb's copy, which holds only in-frame ones; the method was immunoSEQ multiplex PCR. The sample holds about 360,000 clones, 10% to 15% seen once. Input material: naive CD4+ T cells from blood. The receptor set was obtained from a man aged 18 to 30 in good health.

The rearrangement links TRBV19 to TRBJ2-7, with 7 bases identical to TRBD2. Germline V gene sequence: CDR1 LNHDA, CDR2 SQIVND (reference sequence). The CDR3 is made up of 16 amino acids. V dropped 5 bases and J dropped 1; count of bases not matched to a gene: 11. The CDR3 is CASSSAGDIGSYEQYF. In DNA, the CDR3 is TGTGCCAGTAGTTCCGCGGGGGATATAGGATCCTACGAGCAGTACTTC.

The J gene is TRBJ1-1, the V gene TRBV10-3; 10 nucleotides agree with TRBD1. V gave up 4 bases and J gave up 5 bases; unmatched junction bases: 7. The germline CDR1 and CDR2 sequences are ENHRY and SYGVKD. The CDR3 covers 15 residues. The CDR3 DNA is TGTGCCATCAGTGGGACAGGGGGTCGTTGGACTGAAGCTTTCTTT. Translating gives CAISGTGGRWTEAFF.

A few counts support this clone. The genes are TRBV18 and TRBJ1-5; 7 nucleotides line up with TRBD1. The germline gives CDR1 KGHSH, CDR2 LQKENI. Trimming took 5 bases from V and 0 from J; bases not matched to a gene: 4. This CDR3 spans 15 amino acids. CDR3 nucleotide sequence: TGTGCCAGCTCAACAAACAGGGGTAGCAATCAGCCCCAGCATTTT. This sequence encodes CASSTNRGSNQPQHF.

J is TRBJ2-7 and V is TRBV13, with TRBD1 as a possible D gene (6 bases). The CDR3 runs to 15 residues. With 5 bases removed from V and 1 base from J, the gap between germline ends came to 15 bases. Germline V gene lookup returns CDR1 PRHDT and CDR2 FYEKMQ (reference sequence). Here the CDR3 reads CASSVRRTASYEQYF. For the CDR3, the DNA is TGTGCCAGCAGCGTGCGGAGGACAGCTTCCTACGAGCAGTACTTC.

This clone was recorded a few times. The gene calls are TRBV7-6 and TRBJ2-5, with 10 bases matching TRBD1. The CDR3 runs to 15 residues. V was pared by 4 bases and J by 3 bases, with 5 bases of the junction left unmatched. The germline V gene has CDR1 SGHVS and CDR2 FNYEAQ. CDR3 amino acids: CASSSRQGAKETQYF. The CDR3 coding sequence is TGTGCCAGCAGCTCCAGACAGGGGGCGAAAGAGACCCAGTACTTC. Supplemented by reference TRBV7-6 and TRBJ2-5, the full variable domain reads GAGVSQSPRYKVTKRGQDVALRCDPISGHVSLYWYRQALGQGPEFLTYFNYEAQQDKSGLPNDRFSAERPEGSISTLTIQRTEQRDSAMYRCASSSRQGAKETQYFGPGTRLLVL.

This clone was counted a few times. V and J are TRBV30 and TRBJ1-1; D not certain. This CDR3 comprises 14 residues. Germline V gene lookup returns CDR1 GTSNPN and CDR2 SVGIG (reference sequence). Trimming took off 3 bases at V and 0 bases at J, with 11 bases between the two ends. In DNA, the CDR3 is TGTGCCTGGAGGGCAGAGGCCATGAACACTGAAGCTTTCTTT. Protein: CAWRAEAMNTEAFF. Variable domain in full (rest from reference TRBV30 and TRBJ1-1): SQTIHQWPATLVQPVGSPLSLECTVEGTSNPNLYWYRQAAGRGLQLLFYSVGIGQISSEVPQNLSASRPQDRQFILSSKKLLLSDSGFYLCAWRAEAMNTEAFFGQGTRLTVV.

The rearrangement uses TRBV7-9 and TRBJ1-3; TRBD1 might be the D (5 bases). CDR3 length: 15 residues. Germline CDR1 SEHNR, CDR2 FQNEAQ (reference sequence). The V end lost 2 bases, the J end lost 2 bases, and 10 bases lay between the germline ends. The chain's CDR3 is CASSLQGTAGNTIYF. Here the CDR3 DNA reads TGTGCCAGCAGCTTACAGGGAACGGCTGGAAACACCATATATTTT. Variable domain in full (rest from reference TRBV7-9 and TRBJ1-3): DTGVSQNPRHKITKRGQNVTFRCDPISEHNRLYWYRQTLGQGPEFLTYFQNEAQLEKSRLLSDRFSAERPKGSFSTLEIQRTEQGDSAMYLCASSLQGTAGNTIYFGEGSWLTVV.

The gene calls are TRBV28 and TRBJ2-3; possible D gene TRBD2, 5 bases. The CDR3 is made up of 17 amino acids. Germline V gene sequence: CDR1 MDHEN, CDR2 SYDVKM. With 3 bases removed from V and 2 bases from J, the gap between germline ends came to 18 bases. CDR3 coding DNA: TGTGCCAGCAGTTTTCCCCTAGCTAGTCCCTTCACAGATACGCAGTATTTT. The encoded protein is CASSFPLASPFTDTQYF.

V is TRBV19 and J is TRBJ2-7; 10 positions agree with TRBD1. The junction had 5 bases not matched to a gene; V was cut back by 5 bases and J by 4 bases. Looked up from germline, CDR1 is LNHDA and CDR2 is SQIVND (reference sequence). The CDR3 extends over 14 amino acids. In DNA form, the CDR3 reads TGTGCCAGTAGTTCGCCGGGACAGGGGTACGAGCAGTACTTC. Translating gives CASSSPGQGYEQYF.

The rearrangement uses TRBV4-3 and TRBJ1-2, with D maybe TRBD1 (5 bases). Looked up from germline, CDR1 is LGHNA and CDR2 is YSLEER. The CDR3 runs to 13 residues. The V gene lost 2 bases and the J gene lost 7 bases, with 11 bases spanning the gap. For the CDR3, the DNA is TGCGCCAGCAGCCAAATGGGGGGGAGTGGCTACACCTTC. Amino acid sequence: CASSQMGGSGYTF.